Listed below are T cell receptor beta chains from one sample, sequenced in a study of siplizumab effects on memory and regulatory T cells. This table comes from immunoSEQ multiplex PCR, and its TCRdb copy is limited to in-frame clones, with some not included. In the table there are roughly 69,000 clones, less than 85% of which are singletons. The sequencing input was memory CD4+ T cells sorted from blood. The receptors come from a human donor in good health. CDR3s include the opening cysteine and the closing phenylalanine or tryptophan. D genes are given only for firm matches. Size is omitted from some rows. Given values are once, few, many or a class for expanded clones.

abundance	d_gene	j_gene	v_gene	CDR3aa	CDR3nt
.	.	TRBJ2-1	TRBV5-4	CASSLVGNNEQFF	TGTGCCAGCAGCTTGGTTGGGAACAATGAGCAGTTCTTC
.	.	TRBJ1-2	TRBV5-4	CASSSETVNYGYTF	TGTGCCAGCAGCTCAGAGACAGTGAACTATGGCTACACCTTC
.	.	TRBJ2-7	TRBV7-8	CASSLLQTVEQYF	TGTGCCAGCAGCTTACTACAGACAGTCGAGCAGTACTTC
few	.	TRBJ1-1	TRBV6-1	CASRTTGRNTEAFF	TGTGCCAGCAGGACCACAGGGAGGAACACTGAAGCTTTCTTT
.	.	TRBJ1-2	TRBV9	CASSATPDTNYGYTF	TGTGCCAGCAGCGCCACCCCGGACACCAACTATGGCTACACCTTC
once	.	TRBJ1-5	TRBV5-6	CASSLASNGQPQHF	TGTGCCAGCAGCTTGGCCTCAAATGGACAGCCCCAGCATTTT
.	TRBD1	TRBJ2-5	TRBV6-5	CASSGRDRGKETQYF	TGTGCCAGCAGTGGCCGGGACAGGGGAAAAGAGACCCAGTACTTC
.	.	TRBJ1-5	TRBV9	CASSVGGGNQPQHF	TGTGCCAGCAGCGTGGGTGGCGGCAATCAGCCCCAGCATTTT
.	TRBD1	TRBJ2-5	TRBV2	CASKAGGMSETQYF	TGTGCCAGCAAGGCAGGGGGCATGTCAGAGACCCAGTACTTC
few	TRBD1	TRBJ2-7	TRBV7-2	CASSSGTGINEQYF	TGTGCCAGCAGCTCAGGGACAGGGATCAACGAGCAGTACTTC
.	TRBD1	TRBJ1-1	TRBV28	CASRATGARGEAFF	TGTGCCAGCAGGGCCACAGGGGCACGGGGTGAAGCTTTCTTT
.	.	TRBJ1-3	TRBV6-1	CASSVRWKNSGNTIYF	TGTGCCAGCAGTGTGAGGTGGAAAAACTCTGGAAACACCATATATTTT
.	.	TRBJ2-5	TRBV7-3	CASSLGLSEETQYF	TGTGCCAGCAGCCTGGGACTTTCGGAAGAGACCCAGTACTTC
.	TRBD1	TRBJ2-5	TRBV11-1	CASSSETGVQETQYF	TGTGCCAGCAGCTCCGAAACAGGGGTCCAAGAGACCCAGTACTTC
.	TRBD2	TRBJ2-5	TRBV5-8	CASSPGTSGGKETQYF	TGTGCCAGCAGCCCCGGGACTAGCGGGGGGAAGGAGACCCAGTACTTC
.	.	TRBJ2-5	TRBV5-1	CASRILLYQETQYF	TGCGCCAGCAGAATACTCCTGTACCAAGAGACCCAGTACTTC
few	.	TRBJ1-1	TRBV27	CASSSLGGNTEAFF	TGTGCCAGCAGTTCCCTCGGGGGGAACACTGAAGCTTTCTTT
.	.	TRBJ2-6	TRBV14	CASSQDLGWGSGANVLTF	TGTGCCAGCAGCCAAGATCTCGGGTGGGGCTCTGGGGCCAACGTCCTGACTTTC
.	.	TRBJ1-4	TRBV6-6	CASRRGEGVNEKLFF	TGTGCCAGCAGACGGGGGGAGGGTGTTAATGAAAAACTGTTTTTT
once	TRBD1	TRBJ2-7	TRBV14	CASSWDSYEQYF	TGTGCCAGCAGTTGGGACAGCTACGAGCAGTACTTC
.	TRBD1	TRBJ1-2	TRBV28	CASSLGGQGLEGYTF	TGTGCCAGCAGTTTGGGGGGACAGGGGTTGGAAGGCTACACCTTC
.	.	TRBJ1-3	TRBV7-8	CALKRDNGNTIYF	TGTGCCTTAAAGCGGGACAACGGAAACACCATATATTTT
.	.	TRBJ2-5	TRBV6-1	CASSEPSFLETQYF	TGTGCCAGCAGTGAACCTAGCTTTCTAGAGACCCAGTACTTC
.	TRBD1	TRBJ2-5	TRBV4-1	CASSFTGTGRETQYF	TGCGCCAGCAGCTTTACCGGGACAGGGAGGGAGACCCAGTACTTC
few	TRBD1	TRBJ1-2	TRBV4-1	CASSQDGTGTSHIYGYTF	TGCGCCAGCAGCCAAGATGGGACAGGGACGTCCCATATCTATGGCTACACCTTC
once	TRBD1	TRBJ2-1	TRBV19	CASSGDSSYNEQFF	TGTGCCAGTAGTGGGGACAGTTCCTACAATGAGCAGTTCTTC
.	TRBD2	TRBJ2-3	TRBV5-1	CASSLVAGAADTQYF	TGCGCCAGCAGCTTGGTAGCGGGAGCGGCAGATACGCAGTATTTT
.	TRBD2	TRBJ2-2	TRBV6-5	CASTQTGGYTGELFF	TGTGCCAGCACACAAACCGGGGGGTACACCGGGGAGCTGTTTTTT
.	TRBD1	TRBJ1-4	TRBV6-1	CASRTGSGNEKLFF	TGTGCCAGCAGGACAGGGTCCGGTAATGAAAAACTGTTTTTT
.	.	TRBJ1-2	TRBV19	CASRRGGTGFGYTF	TGTGCCAGTAGGAGAGGAGGTACAGGGTTTGGCTACACCTTC
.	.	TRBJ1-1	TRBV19	CASKAAVGAEAFF	TGTGCCAGTAAGGCCGCCGTAGGGGCTGAAGCTTTCTTT
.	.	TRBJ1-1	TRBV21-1	CASSRGCVNTEAFF	TGTGCCAGCAGCAGGGGGTGTGTGAACACTGAAGCTTTCTTT
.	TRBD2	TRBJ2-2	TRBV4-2	CASSPRGLAGGPFGSGELFF	TGTGCCAGCAGCCCGCGTGGGCTAGCGGGAGGGCCTTTCGGTTCCGGGGAGCTGTTTTTT
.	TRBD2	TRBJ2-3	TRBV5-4	CASSATSGRPDTQYF	TGTGCCAGCAGCGCGACTAGCGGGAGACCAGATACGCAGTATTTT
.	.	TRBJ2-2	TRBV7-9	CASSLSVGWTGELFF	TGTGCCAGCAGCTTATCGGTAGGGTGGACCGGGGAGCTGTTTTTT
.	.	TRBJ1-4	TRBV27	CASSLFGALGEKLFF	TGTGCCAGCAGTTTATTCGGGGCATTAGGAGAAAAACTGTTTTTT
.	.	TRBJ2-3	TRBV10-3	CAISFLGTDTQYF	TGTGCCATCAGTTTCCTAGGCACAGATACGCAGTATTTT
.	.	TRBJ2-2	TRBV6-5	CASSYGVALNTGELFF	TGTGCCAGCAGCTACGGGGTAGCGCTCAACACCGGGGAGCTGTTTTTT
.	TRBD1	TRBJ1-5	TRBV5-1	CASSVQGLGQPQHF	TGCGCCAGCAGCGTACAGGGGTTGGGACAGCCCCAGCATTTT
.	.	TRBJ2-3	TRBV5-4	CASSLGFSTDTQYF	TGTGCCAGCAGCTTGGGGTTTAGCACAGATACGCAGTATTTT
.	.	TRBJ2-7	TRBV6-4	CASSSPRLGYEQYF	TGTGCCAGCTCCTCACCACGGCTCGGATACGAGCAGTACTTC
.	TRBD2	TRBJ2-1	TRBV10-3	CAISPGLAMNNEQFF	TGTGCCATCAGTCCGGGACTAGCAATGAACAATGAGCAGTTCTTC
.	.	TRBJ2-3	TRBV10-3	CAINGRAASTDTQYF	TGTGCCATTAATGGGCGGGCGGCGTCCACAGATACGCAGTATTTT
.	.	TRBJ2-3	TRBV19	CASRSGQTWNTDTQYF	TGTGCCAGTAGATCAGGACAGACCTGGAACACAGATACGCAGTATTTT
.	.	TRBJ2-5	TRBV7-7	CASSPNRVEGETQYF	TGTGCTAGCAGCCCCAACAGGGTTGAGGGGGAGACCCAGTACTTC